This T cell receptor beta chain derives from a study of identical twins. On this clonotype itself: Antigen specificity is unknown.

A universal primer binding site was introduced by template switching. The final cDNA contained unique molecular identifiers. One entry per CDR3 protein, called by TCRdb with MiXCR from the 5' RACE reads. The sample includes under 300,000 distinct CDR3 sequences, about 14% of them seen just once. Study conclusions and caveats: The models systematically underestimated how much out-of-frame TCR alpha was shared in monozygotic twins. Cross-sectional statistics, not tracking of the same donors, supported the conclusions. Carriage of fewer insertions was seen in abundant cord blood beta clonotypes, whereas memory repertoires showed none.

Unmatched junction bases numbered 4, after V lost 4 bases and J lost 2 bases. Germline loops: CDR1 DFQATT, CDR2 SNEGSKA (reference sequence). The CDR3 runs 13 residues. The sample was memory (CD45RO+) T cells sorted from blood. This chain joins TRBV20-1 and TRBJ2-5, with 7 bases fitting TRBD1. The clonotype comes from a woman between 18 and 30 years old in good health. In DNA form, the CDR3 reads TGCAGTGCTATAGGACAGGCGCAAGAGACCCAGTACTTC. This sequence encodes CSAIGQAQETQYF.